The present TCR beta chain was sequenced within a study of cytomegalovirus exposure and HLA in healthy donors. Study observations and caveats: Association with HLA alleles at 0.05 false discovery rate was found for 16,951 TCR beta sequences in a later analysis.

For this clone: Antigen unknown.

Use of 60 Vbeta and 13 Jbeta primers characterized the PCR. Method: immunoSEQ multiplex PCR; TCRdb's copy keeps in-frame clones and lacks some. The repertoire has about 77,000 clones, approximately 80% of them found once; the top ten carry roughly 3.5%. The clonotype was recovered from a man aged 40-50 years in good health and CMV-seronegative. Input material: PBMCs.

The CDR3 loop is CASTDRESNQPQHF. CDR3 bases: TGTGCCAGTACTGACAGAGAAAGCAATCAGCCCCAGCATTTT. The chain is built from TRBV6-6 and TRBJ1-5, with a tentative D call TRBD1 (5 bases). V was pared by 9 bases and J by 1 base, with 13 bases between. Germline V gene sequence: CDR1 MNHNY, CDR2 SVGAGI (reference sequence). The CDR3 is made up of 14 amino acids.